This TCR beta chain stems from a study of cytomegalovirus exposure and HLA in healthy donors. Findings of the study overall: Later analysis suggested links between common viral pathogens and several top significant clusters. The study assumed roughly uniform donor sequencing depth for presence/absence analyses. Other equally common chains were less clonally expanded than HLA-associated TCR beta chains, a later analysis showed.

PCR primers comprised 60 Vbeta and 13 Jbeta primers. Original analysis: Some 11 million of the 80 million or so unique TCR beta chains counted in a later analysis were shared. Assay: immunoSEQ multiplex PCR; the TCRdb copy retains only in-frame clones and omits some. From that table come the V and J calls and clone size; the DNA was used to work out D and trimming. This sample's table reports approximately 110,000 clones. V was shortened by 0 bases and J by 4 bases, with 10 bases between the two germline ends. CDR1 SGDLS and CDR2 YYNGEE come from the germline V gene. The CDR3 has 14 amino acids. Notes on this clone: Its antigen is undetermined.

The TCR originated in a man in his fifties or sixties in good health and CMV-seronegative. This chain uses TRBV9 with TRBJ1-1; D may be TRBD1 (5 bases). The sequencing sample was made of PBMCs. CDR3 in amino acids: CASSVEGLATEAFF. Written as DNA, the CDR3 is TGTGCCAGCAGCGTAGAGGGGCTGGCCACTGAAGCTTTCTTT.